The rows below give T cell receptor beta chains drawn from one sample of a study of identical twins. One entry per CDR3 protein results from TCRdb running MiXCR on the 5' RACE reads. The sample consists of some 270,000 distinct CDR3 sequences, about 8% of them appearing once. These data are also associated with another study on yellow fever vaccine responses in identical twins.

The specimen was CD8+ T cells sorted from blood. Every receptor here comes from a woman aged 18 to 35 in good health. The CDR3 runs from the conserved cysteine through the conserved F or W. A D gene is named only where the DNA matches it firmly. Expanded clones get a size class; other rows say once, few or many, or leave the size out.

v_call	clone_size	j_call	d_call	cdr3_aa	cdr3_nt
TRBV18	many	TRBJ2-7	TRBD2	CASSPPNFGRTSLYEQYF	TGTGCCAGCTCACCACCGAATTTTGGCAGGACTAGTCTCTACGAGCAGTACTTC
TRBV27	-	TRBJ1-5	-	CASALNGGQINQPQHF	TGTGCCAGCGCCCTAAATGGGGGACAAATCAATCAGCCCCAGCATTTT
TRBV20-1	many	TRBJ2-3	-	CSASLNIGLDTQYF	TGCAGTGCTAGTTTGAATATTGGTCTAGATACGCAGTATTTT
TRBV12-3/TRBV12-4	many	TRBJ2-7	TRBD2	CASSSTSGSLGEQYF	TGTGCCAGCAGTTCGACTAGCGGGTCCCTAGGGGAGCAGTACTTC
TRBV7-9	many	TRBJ1-2	-	CASSLPGPEGYTF	TGTGCCAGCAGCTTACCAGGTCCGGAGGGCTACACCTTC
TRBV7-8	-	TRBJ1-5	-	CASSILGGQPQHF	TGTGCCAGCAGCATATTGGGGGGACAGCCCCAGCATTTT
TRBV9	-	TRBJ2-6	-	CASSPRGETLGANVLTF	TGTGCCAGCAGCCCCCGTGGGGAAACCCTAGGGGCCAACGTCCTGACTTTC
TRBV4-3	few	TRBJ2-7	-	CASSQNRDAYEQYF	TGCGCCAGCAGCCAAAACAGGGATGCCTACGAGCAGTACTTC
TRBV5-1	many	TRBJ2-1	TRBD1	CASSWTGHEQFF	TGCGCCAGCAGCTGGACAGGCCATGAGCAGTTCTTC
TRBV2	many	TRBJ2-3	-	CASTEADTQYF	TGTGCCAGCACCGAGGCAGATACGCAGTATTTT
TRBV5-4	-	TRBJ2-7	-	CASSPRDHYEQYF	TGTGCCAGCAGCCCGCGGGACCACTACGAGCAGTACTTC
TRBV9	few	TRBJ1-1	TRBD1	CASSARQGFFGTEAFF	TGTGCCAGCAGCGCCCGACAGGGGTTTTTTGGTACTGAAGCTTTCTTT
TRBV7-9	many	TRBJ2-7	TRBD1	CASGGTGEQYF	TGTGCCAGCGGAGGGACAGGCGAGCAGTACTTC
TRBV30	few	TRBJ2-1	TRBD1	CAWTGGNEQFF	TGTGCCTGGACAGGGGGCAATGAGCAGTTCTTC
TRBV4-3	few	TRBJ2-1	TRBD2	CASSHQLPGLAGEYEQFF	TGCGCCAGCAGCCATCAATTACCGGGACTAGCGGGAGAGTATGAGCAGTTCTTC
TRBV28	many	TRBJ2-5	TRBD1	CASSSLRDRLQETQYF	TGTGCCAGCAGTTCCCTCCGGGACAGATTACAAGAGACCCAGTACTTC
TRBV10-3	many	TRBJ2-4	-	CAISESLAKNIQYF	TGTGCCATCAGTGAAAGCTTAGCCAAAAACATTCAGTACTTC
TRBV12-3/TRBV12-4	-	TRBJ2-3	TRBD2	CASSFGLAGVIDTQYF	TGTGCCAGCAGTTTCGGACTAGCGGGGGTCATAGATACGCAGTATTTT
TRBV5-6	-	TRBJ2-5	-	CASSLEFRNQETQYF	TGTGCCAGCAGCTTGGAGTTCAGAAACCAAGAGACCCAGTACTTC
TRBV6-6	few	TRBJ2-7	-	CASSGENYEQYF	TGTGCCAGCAGCGGGGAAAATTACGAGCAGTACTTC
TRBV6-5	few	TRBJ2-3	TRBD2	CASSYLAGRSTDTQYF	TGTGCCAGCAGTTACCTAGCGGGCCGAAGCACAGATACGCAGTATTTT
TRBV27	many	TRBJ2-7	TRBD1	CASSRPRTGASSYEQYF	TGTGCCAGCAGTCGTCCCAGGACAGGGGCGAGCTCCTACGAGCAGTACTTC
TRBV20-1	-	TRBJ1-4	TRBD1	CSATGTGKGNEKLFF	TGCAGTGCTACCGGGACAGGGAAGGGGAATGAAAAACTGTTTTTT
TRBV7-2	few	TRBJ1-1	-	CASSSRSKQGPEAFF	TGTGCCAGCAGCTCCCGGAGTAAACAGGGTCCTGAAGCTTTCTTT
TRBV21-1	few	TRBJ2-7	-	CASSKRGGLAVYEQYF	TGTGCCAGCAGCAAGCGGGGGGGACTAGCAGTGTACGAGCAGTACTTC
TRBV7-9	few	TRBJ1-2	TRBD1	CASSLYEDRDGYTF	TGTGCCAGCAGCTTATATGAGGACAGGGATGGCTACACCTTC
TRBV7-9	many	TRBJ2-1	TRBD2	CASSSTSGEVNEQFF	TGTGCCAGCAGCTCTACTAGCGGAGAGGTCAATGAGCAGTTCTTC
TRBV29-1	many	TRBJ1-1	-	CSVYRWGNTEAFF	TGCAGCGTTTACCGTTGGGGGAACACTGAAGCTTTCTTT
TRBV3-1	-	TRBJ2-2	-	CASSVNLVGGKLFF	TGTGCCAGCAGCGTCAACCTAGTCGGCGGGAAGCTGTTTTTT
TRBV20-1	few	TRBJ2-7	-	CSARVGLSEGRLSYEQYF	TGCAGTGCTAGAGTTGGGCTCAGTGAGGGCCGCCTCTCCTACGAGCAGTACTTC
TRBV13	many	TRBJ2-7	-	CASSVGTTRPTYEQYF	TGTGCCAGCAGCGTCGGGACAACCAGGCCCACCTACGAGCAGTACTTC
TRBV7-9	many	TRBJ1-4	-	CASSLAADEKLFF	TGTGCCAGCAGCTTAGCGGCGGATGAAAAACTGTTTTTT
TRBV13	-	TRBJ2-5	-	CASQFLEEQETQYF	TGTGCCAGCCAGTTTCTGGAGGAACAAGAGACCCAGTACTTC
TRBV11-2	few	TRBJ2-7	-	CASSLEPYSYEQYF	TGTGCCAGCAGCTTAGAGCCCTACTCCTACGAGCAGTACTTC
TRBV15	many	TRBJ2-2	-	CATSGSGTSNTGELFF	TGTGCCACCAGCGGCTCCGGGACATCGAACACCGGGGAGCTGTTTTTT
TRBV4-3	-	TRBJ2-2	-	CASSQDSPTYTGELFF	TGCGCCAGCAGCCAAGATAGTCCGACGTACACCGGGGAGCTGTTTTTT
TRBV4-1	few	TRBJ2-7	TRBD2	CASSQDLAGGTYEQYF	TGCGCCAGCAGCCAAGATCTAGCGGGGGGGACTTACGAGCAGTACTTC
TRBV6-6	few	TRBJ1-2	-	CASSSRPGYTF	TGTGCCAGCAGTTCCCGCCCGGGCTACACCTTC
TRBV4-3	-	TRBJ2-2	TRBD2	CASSQDGVGTSGRTGELFF	TGCGCCAGCAGCCAAGATGGGGTGGGGACTAGCGGGAGAACCGGGGAGCTGTTTTTT
TRBV2	many	TRBJ2-7	-	CATAEGVEQYF	TGTGCCACGGCAGAGGGGGTTGAGCAGTACTTC
TRBV4-2	many	TRBJ2-7	-	CASSQGDSDKQYF	TGTGCCAGCAGCCAGGGGGATTCGGACAAGCAGTACTTC
TRBV25-1	-	TRBJ2-7	-	CASSDEKRTGPGEQYF	TGTGCCAGCAGTGATGAAAAACGGACGGGCCCAGGGGAGCAGTACTTC
TRBV28	few	TRBJ2-1	-	CASSILGNEQFF	TGTGCCAGCAGCATCCTAGGCAATGAGCAGTTCTTC
TRBV28	few	TRBJ1-1	TRBD1	CASRDRGKGAEAFF	TGTGCCAGCAGGGACAGGGGGAAAGGCGCTGAAGCTTTCTTT
TRBV15	-	TRBJ2-1	-	CATSRNPNRGNEQFF	TGTGCCACCAGCAGAAACCCCAATCGGGGGAATGAGCAGTTCTTC
TRBV28	few	TRBJ1-1	-	CASSLLEGSLMNTEAFF	TGTGCCAGCAGTTTATTGGAGGGCTCCCTGATGAACACTGAAGCTTTCTTT
TRBV6-2/TRBV6-3	few	TRBJ2-7	-	CASSTPHDSYFSYEQYF	TGTGCCAGCAGTACCCCACACGACAGTTACTTCTCCTACGAGCAGTACTTC
TRBV7-9	-	TRBJ2-3	TRBD2	CASRRASGRAADTQYF	TGTGCCAGCAGACGTGCTAGCGGGAGGGCCGCAGATACGCAGTATTTT
TRBV7-6	many	TRBJ2-3	-	CASSHSGDTQYF	TGTGCCAGCTCTCATTCGGGCGATACGCAGTATTTT
TRBV20-1	-	TRBJ2-2	TRBD1	CSARLRDRPTGELFF	TGCAGTGCAAGACTCCGGGACAGGCCGACCGGGGAGCTGTTTTTT
TRBV24-1	-	TRBJ2-7	-	CATSDGRVYEQYF	TGTGCCACCAGTGATGGAAGGGTCTACGAGCAGTACTTC
TRBV12-3/TRBV12-4	-	TRBJ2-5	-	CASSFDRRILEETQYF	TGTGCCAGCAGTTTCGATCGACGGATCTTGGAAGAGACCCAGTACTTC
TRBV29-1	many	TRBJ2-2	-	CSVAEPTGELFF	TGCAGCGTTGCAGAGCCCACCGGGGAGCTGTTTTTT
TRBV9	-	TRBJ2-5	TRBD1	CASSLGQVQETQYF	TGTGCCAGCAGCTTAGGACAGGTCCAAGAGACCCAGTACTTC
TRBV7-3	few	TRBJ2-1	TRBD1	CASSPEGAGFDNEQFF	TGTGCCAGCAGCCCCGAGGGGGCGGGTTTCGACAATGAGCAGTTCTTC
TRBV12-3/TRBV12-4	many	TRBJ2-7	TRBD2	CASSRGLAGVYEQYF	TGTGCCAGCAGTAGGGGACTAGCGGGGGTCTACGAGCAGTACTTC
TRBV28	few	TRBJ1-1	-	CASSFTLGGDTEAFF	TGTGCCAGCAGTTTTACCCTGGGAGGGGACACTGAAGCTTTCTTT
TRBV27	-	TRBJ2-7	TRBD2	CASSPRGGAREQYF	TGTGCCAGCAGTCCCCGGGGAGGGGCTCGTGAGCAGTACTTC
TRBV7-9	-	TRBJ2-7	TRBD1	CASSPGYGDRGLEQYF	TGTGCCAGCAGCCCAGGATACGGGGACAGGGGGCTTGAGCAGTACTTC
TRBV3-1	-	TRBJ2-7	-	CASSPNNRGYEQYF	TGTGCCAGCAGCCCGAATAACCGGGGCTACGAGCAGTACTTC